Listed below are T cell receptor beta chains from one sample, sequenced in a study of T cell responses to AZD1222 COVID-19 vaccine. TCRdb's copy holds only in-frame clones and misses some; the assay was immunoSEQ multiplex PCR. The sample yields about 150,000 clones, roughly 90% seen once. The starting material was peripheral blood, obtained 28 days after the second AZD1222 dose. The receptors derive from an adult who received the AZD1222 COVID-19 vaccine. Both conserved end residues are part of each CDR3. A D gene is named only where the DNA matches it firmly. Not all rows give a size; the values are once, few, many and, for expanded clones, a class.

J gene: TRBJ1-1
V gene: TRBV6-5
D gene: -
clone size: -
CDR3 protein: CASLPGPMGTEAFF
CDR3 DNA: TGTGCCAGCTTACCGGGGCCAATGGGCACTGAAGCTTTCTTT

J gene: TRBJ2-5
V gene: TRBV5-5
D gene: TRBD2
clone size: once
CDR3 protein: CASSLRTSWETQYF
CDR3 DNA: TGTGCCAGCAGCTTGAGGACTAGCTGGGAGACCCAGTACTTC

J gene: TRBJ1-1
V gene: TRBV28
D gene: TRBD1
clone size: -
CDR3 protein: CASSFIGQGANTEAFF
CDR3 DNA: TGTGCCAGCAGTTTCATAGGACAGGGGGCGAACACTGAAGCTTTCTTT

J gene: TRBJ2-3
V gene: TRBV6-5
D gene: -
clone size: -
CDR3 protein: CASSTTGSTQYF
CDR3 DNA: TGTGCCAGCAGTACTACAGGGAGTACGCAGTATTTT

J gene: TRBJ1-4
V gene: TRBV4-1
D gene: TRBD1
clone size: -
CDR3 protein: CASSHPGQGNEKLFF
CDR3 DNA: TGCGCCAGCAGCCACCCTGGACAGGGGAATGAAAAACTGTTTTTT

J gene: TRBJ2-1
V gene: TRBV30
D gene: -
clone size: -
CDR3 protein: CAWSVLDEQFF
CDR3 DNA: TGTGCCTGGAGTGTATTGGATGAGCAGTTCTTC

J gene: TRBJ1-1
V gene: TRBV11-2
D gene: -
clone size: -
CDR3 protein: CASSPRTGGHDTEAFF
CDR3 DNA: TGTGCCAGCAGCCCCCGGACGGGAGGGCACGACACTGAAGCTTTCTTT

J gene: TRBJ1-5
V gene: TRBV2
D gene: -
clone size: -
CDR3 protein: CASTGQSISNQPQHF
CDR3 DNA: TGTGCCAGCACCGGACAGTCGATTAGCAATCAGCCCCAGCATTTT

J gene: TRBJ1-4
V gene: TRBV5-1
D gene: TRBD1
clone size: -
CDR3 protein: CASSLTGAMNEKLFF
CDR3 DNA: TGCGCCAGCAGCTTAACAGGGGCGATGAATGAAAAACTGTTTTTT

J gene: TRBJ2-4
V gene: TRBV2
D gene: -
clone size: -
CDR3 protein: CASSESSGGIAKNIQYF
CDR3 DNA: TGTGCCAGCAGTGAATCTTCTGGGGGCATAGCCAAAAACATTCAGTACTTC

J gene: TRBJ2-7
V gene: TRBV5-4
D gene: TRBD2
clone size: -
CDR3 protein: CASSLGKSGSSYEQYF
CDR3 DNA: TGTGCCAGCAGCTTGGGGAAAAGCGGGAGCTCCTACGAGCAGTACTTC

J gene: TRBJ2-1
V gene: TRBV25-1
D gene: TRBD1
clone size: -
CDR3 protein: CASSEQLRGTYNEQFF
CDR3 DNA: TGTGCCAGCAGTGAACAACTCAGGGGGACCTACAATGAGCAGTTCTTC

J gene: TRBJ1-1
V gene: TRBV6-5
D gene: TRBD1
clone size: once
CDR3 protein: CASKGTVNTEAFF
CDR3 DNA: TGTGCCAGCAAGGGGACAGTGAACACTGAAGCTTTCTTT

J gene: TRBJ1-4
V gene: TRBV28
D gene: -
clone size: -
CDR3 protein: CASAGLLNEKLFF
CDR3 DNA: TGTGCCAGCGCGGGATTGTTAAATGAAAAACTGTTTTTT

J gene: TRBJ1-1
V gene: TRBV7-2
D gene: TRBD1
clone size: -
CDR3 protein: CASSFVQGNEAFF
CDR3 DNA: TGTGCCAGCAGCTTCGTACAGGGGAATGAAGCTTTCTTT

J gene: TRBJ2-1
V gene: TRBV24-1
D gene: TRBD1
clone size: -
CDR3 protein: CATSDLKDRSSYNEQFF
CDR3 DNA: TGTGCCACCAGTGATTTAAAGGACAGGAGCTCCTACAATGAGCAGTTCTTC

J gene: TRBJ1-5
V gene: TRBV21-1
D gene: -
clone size: -
CDR3 protein: CASSRKLRDRVGFNQPQHF
CDR3 DNA: TGTGCCAGCAGCAGAAAACTCCGGGACAGGGTAGGATTTAATCAGCCCCAGCATTTT

J gene: TRBJ1-3
V gene: TRBV9
D gene: -
clone size: -
CDR3 protein: CASSADSGNTIYF
CDR3 DNA: TGTGCCAGCAGTGCCGACTCTGGAAACACCATATATTTT

J gene: TRBJ2-7
V gene: TRBV12-5
D gene: -
clone size: -
CDR3 protein: CASGLDTAYEQYF
CDR3 DNA: TGTGCTAGTGGTTTGGATACAGCCTACGAGCAGTACTTC

J gene: TRBJ1-6
V gene: TRBV9
D gene: TRBD1
clone size: once
CDR3 protein: CASSGQENSPLHF
CDR3 DNA: TGTGCCAGTTCTGGACAGGAAAATTCACCCCTCCACTTT

J gene: TRBJ2-2
V gene: TRBV11-2
D gene: -
clone size: -
CDR3 protein: CASSLGDGYTGELFF
CDR3 DNA: TGTGCCAGCAGCTTGGGGGACGGCTACACCGGGGAGCTGTTTTTT

J gene: TRBJ2-2
V gene: TRBV11-3
D gene: TRBD2
clone size: -
CDR3 protein: CASSSGTNIGELFF
CDR3 DNA: TGTGCCAGCAGCTCTGGGACTAATATCGGGGAGCTGTTTTTT

J gene: TRBJ1-1
V gene: TRBV5-1
D gene: -
clone size: -
CDR3 protein: CASFDLNTEAFF
CDR3 DNA: TGCGCCAGCTTCGACTTGAACACTGAAGCTTTCTTT

J gene: TRBJ2-1
V gene: TRBV7-6
D gene: TRBD2
clone size: -
CDR3 protein: CASSLAGGPYNEQFF
CDR3 DNA: TGTGCCAGCAGCTTAGCGGGAGGGCCCTACAATGAGCAGTTCTTC

J gene: TRBJ2-7
V gene: TRBV18
D gene: -
clone size: -
CDR3 protein: CASSPLSPRLGSSYEQYF
CDR3 DNA: TGTGCCAGCTCACCACTCTCCCCGCGACTGGGGAGCTCCTACGAGCAGTACTTC

J gene: TRBJ2-5
V gene: TRBV15
D gene: TRBD2
clone size: once
CDR3 protein: CATSRDGRVETQYF
CDR3 DNA: TGTGCCACCAGCAGAGATGGGAGGGTAGAGACCCAGTACTTC

J gene: TRBJ2-1
V gene: TRBV21-1
D gene: -
clone size: -
CDR3 protein: CASSKGWAGAYNEQFF
CDR3 DNA: TGTGCCAGCAGCAAAGGCTGGGCGGGGGCCTACAATGAGCAGTTCTTC

J gene: TRBJ2-1
V gene: TRBV6-6
D gene: -
clone size: -
CDR3 protein: CASTAGDEQFF
CDR3 DNA: TGTGCCAGCACCGCAGGTGATGAGCAGTTCTTC

J gene: TRBJ1-2
V gene: TRBV28
D gene: -
clone size: -
CDR3 protein: CASSPTSTNYGYTF
CDR3 DNA: TGTGCCAGCAGTCCCACCTCCACGAACTATGGCTACACCTTC

J gene: TRBJ2-5
V gene: TRBV4-1
D gene: -
clone size: -
CDR3 protein: CASSPGGERSETQYF
CDR3 DNA: TGCGCCAGCAGCCCCGGAGGGGAGCGGAGCGAGACCCAGTACTTC

J gene: TRBJ1-2
V gene: TRBV6-4
D gene: TRBD1
clone size: -
CDR3 protein: CASSRDFSGTGLYGYTF
CDR3 DNA: TGTGCCAGCAGCCGCGATTTTTCCGGGACAGGGCTCTATGGCTACACCTTC

J gene: TRBJ1-2
V gene: TRBV12-3/TRBV12-4
D gene: -
clone size: -
CDR3 protein: CASRHDGNYGYTF
CDR3 DNA: TGTGCCAGCAGACACGACGGAAACTATGGCTACACCTTC

J gene: TRBJ2-7
V gene: TRBV4-2
D gene: TRBD2
clone size: -
CDR3 protein: CASSQEWTSGIYEQYF
CDR3 DNA: TGTGCCAGCAGCCAAGAATGGACTAGCGGGATCTACGAGCAGTACTTC

J gene: TRBJ1-4
V gene: TRBV6-5
D gene: TRBD1
clone size: -
CDR3 protein: CASRKGADEKLFF
CDR3 DNA: TGTGCCAGCAGAAAGGGGGCCGATGAAAAACTGTTTTTT

J gene: TRBJ2-2
V gene: TRBV3-1/TRBV3-2
D gene: TRBD1
clone size: -
CDR3 protein: CASSYQGAGELFF
CDR3 DNA: TGTGCCAGCAGCTACCAGGGGGCGGGGGAGCTGTTTTTT

J gene: TRBJ2-7
V gene: TRBV19
D gene: -
clone size: few
CDR3 protein: CASSIIAGQSYEQYF
CDR3 DNA: TGTGCCAGTAGTATTATTGCGGGCCAATCCTACGAGCAGTACTTC

J gene: TRBJ1-6
V gene: TRBV14
D gene: -
clone size: -
CDR3 protein: CASITGRYNSPLHF
CDR3 DNA: TGTGCCAGCATCACGGGACGGTATAATTCACCCCTCCACTTT

J gene: TRBJ2-7
V gene: TRBV2
D gene: TRBD1
clone size: -
CDR3 protein: CASLQGQPYEQYF
CDR3 DNA: TGTGCCAGCCTTCAGGGACAGCCCTACGAGCAGTACTTC

J gene: TRBJ2-1
V gene: TRBV5-1
D gene: -
clone size: -
CDR3 protein: CASSRGQTMPPYSNEQFF
CDR3 DNA: TGCGCCAGCAGCCGCGGACAGACAATGCCGCCCTACAGCAATGAGCAGTTCTTC

J gene: TRBJ1-6
V gene: TRBV9
D gene: TRBD1
clone size: -
CDR3 protein: CASSVEGATGTPNSPLHF
CDR3 DNA: TGTGCCAGCAGCGTAGAGGGGGCTACCGGGACCCCCAATTCACCCCTCCACTTT

J gene: TRBJ1-1
V gene: TRBV11-2
D gene: -
clone size: -
CDR3 protein: CASSLAGGGRAFF
CDR3 DNA: TGTGCCAGCAGCTTAGCTGGTGGAGGGAGGGCTTTCTTT